This TCR beta chain was recorded in a study of human T cells and chemical hapten exposure. Sample time point: patch test 1, 2 weeks after DPC sensitization. As to treatment: therapeutic diphenylcyclopropenone sensitization with weekly scalp DPC. TCRdb re-called the RACE reads with MiXCR, one entry per CDR3 protein. The sample consists of about 120,000 distinct CDR3 sequences, roughly an eighth of them appearing once. The CDR3 loop spans 13 amino acids. V lost 7 bases, J lost 1 base, and 11 bases lay in between. The germline CDR1 and CDR2 sequences are SNHLY and FYNNEI. Material: whole blood, obtained in connection with sensitization to the hapten diphenylcyclopropenone (DPC). V is TRBV2 and J is TRBJ2-7; D is unclear. The receptor's source is a man aged 18 to 35 with alopecia areata. Some clones in this sample may be carry-over from other donors' samples. CDR3 DNA sequence: TGTGCCAGCAATCTCCAGCCGTCCTACGAGCAGTACGTC. It encodes CASNLQPSYEQYV.